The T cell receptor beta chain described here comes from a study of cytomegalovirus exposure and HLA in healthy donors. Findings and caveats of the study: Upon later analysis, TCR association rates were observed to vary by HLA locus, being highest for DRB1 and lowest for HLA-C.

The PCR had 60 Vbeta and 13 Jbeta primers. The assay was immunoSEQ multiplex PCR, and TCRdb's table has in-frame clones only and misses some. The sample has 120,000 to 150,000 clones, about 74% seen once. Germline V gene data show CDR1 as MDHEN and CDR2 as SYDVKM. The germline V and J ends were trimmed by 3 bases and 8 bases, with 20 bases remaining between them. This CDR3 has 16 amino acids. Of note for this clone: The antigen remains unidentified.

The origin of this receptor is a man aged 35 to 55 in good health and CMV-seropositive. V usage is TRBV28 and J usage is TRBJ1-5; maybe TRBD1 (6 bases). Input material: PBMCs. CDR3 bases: TGTGCCAGCAGTTTTAGCGGGACAAGGACACGTAAGCCCCAGCATTTT. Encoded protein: CASSFSGTRTRKPQHF. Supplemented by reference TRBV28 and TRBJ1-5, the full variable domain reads DVKVTQSSRYLVKRTGEKVFLECVQDMDHENMFWYRQDPGLGLRLIYFSYDVKMKEKGDIPEGYSVSREKKERFSLILESASTNQTSMYLCASSFSGTRTRKPQHFGDGTRLSIL.